What follows are 30 T cell receptor beta chains derived from one specimen sequenced in a study of cytomegalovirus exposure and HLA in healthy donors. This PCR relied on a set of 60 Vbeta primers and 13 Jbeta primers. Repertoires were generated with immunoSEQ multiplex PCR, while TCRdb's copy carries only in-frame clones and drops some. This sample has under 150,000 clones, with approximately 78% found just once. Sequenced input: PBMCs. Receptors originate from a woman between 35 and 50 years old in good health and CMV-seropositive.

V and J are TRBV5-1 and TRBJ2-1; the match to TRBD2 covers 11 bases. J lost 7 bases, V lost 5 bases, and 5 bases had no gene match. CDR1 is SGHRS and CDR2 is YFSETQ in the germline V gene. This CDR3 region has 14 residues. As DNA, the CDR3 is TGCGCCAGCAGGACTAGCGGGGCTTCAAATGAGCAGTTCTTC. Translation gives CASRTSGASNEQFF. The full variable domain, rest sourced from reference TRBV5-1 and TRBJ2-1, is KAGVTQTPRYLIKTRGQQVTLSCSPISGHRSVSWYQQTPGQGLQFLFEYFSETQRNKGNFPGRFSGRQFSNSRSEMNVSTLELGDSALYLCASRTSGASNEQFFGPGTRLTVL.

A few counts support this clone. The J gene is TRBJ2-3, the V gene TRBV5-1, with TRBD2 matching 11 bases. The CDR3 is made up of 15 amino acids. The V segment lost 2 bases and the J segment 4 bases; nucleotides outside the gene matches: 3. CDR1 SGHRS and CDR2 YFSETQ come from the germline V gene. CDR3 sequence: CASSFLAGGPDTQYF. The CDR3 DNA reads TGCGCCAGCAGCTTTCTAGCGGGAGGCCCAGATACGCAGTATTTT.

The rearrangement joins TRBV9 to TRBJ2-1; D is possibly TRBD2 (5 bases). Trimming shortened V by 3 bases and J by 6 bases, and 7 bases separated the two germline ends. CDR1 SGDLS and CDR2 YYNGEE come from the germline V gene. The CDR3 is made up of 12 amino acids. The CDR3 DNA is TGTGCCAGCAGCGGTACTAGCAATGAGCAGTTCTTC. Amino acids: CASSGTSNEQFF.

This clone was observed once. The V gene is TRBV7-3, the J gene TRBJ2-3, with D uncertain. CDR3 length: 15 amino acids. Trimming removed 5 bases from V and 6 bases from J, with 18 bases in between. Germline-derived CDR1 and CDR2 are SGHTA and FQGTGA. CDR3 nucleotides: TGTGCCAGCAGCCCCTCCGCCTCAAACGGGGATACGCAGTATTTT. Translating it yields CASSPSASNGDTQYF.

The V gene is TRBV6-7, the J gene TRBJ1-2, with unresolved D. TRBV6-7 is recorded as an ORF, its role being uncertain. The CDR3 has 15 amino acids. Trimming shortened V by 2 bases and J by 6 bases, and 16 bases separated the two germline ends. The CDR3 DNA sequence: TGTGCCAGCAGTTACCCTTCGACATTTCAGAATGGCTACACCTTC. Translating gives CASSYPSTFQNGYTF.

The chain combines TRBV6-1 with TRBJ2-7; TRBD1 is a possible D gene (7 bases). V shed 6 bases and J shed 3 bases, with 18 bases lying between them. The CDR3 is made up of 15 amino acids. Per the germline V gene, CDR1 is MNHNS and CDR2 is SASEGT. The CDR3 reads CASRRGRDLNYEQYF. The CDR3 coding sequence is TGTGCCAGCAGGAGGGGGCGGGACCTTAACTACGAGCAGTACTTC.

The gene calls are TRBV19 and TRBJ2-5; TRBD2 might be the D (6 bases). Germline CDR1 reads LNHDA; CDR2 reads SQIVND (reference sequence). The CDR3 runs 14 residues. The V end lost 1 base, the J end lost 1 base, and 7 bases lay between the germline ends. In DNA, the CDR3 is TGTGCCAGTAGTATAGGGGGACTCCAAGAGACCCAGTACTTC. Protein sequence: CASSIGGLQETQYF.

The chain joins TRBV29-1 to TRBJ2-1; 8 bases are a match to TRBD1. The V and J ends lost 4 bases and 6 bases, in that order; junction bases with no gene match: 8. The germline V gene encodes CDR1 SQVTM and CDR2 ANQGSEA. The CDR3 is made up of 14 amino acids. The CDR3 here is CSVGPRTGSNEQFF. CDR3 nucleotide sequence: TGCAGCGTTGGTCCCCGGACAGGGAGCAATGAGCAGTTCTTC.

In this sample, this clone turned up once. This rearrangement joins TRBV4-2 to TRBJ2-5; TRBD2 matches at 8 bases. This CDR3 is built from 16 residues. The V and J ends lost 0 bases and 1 base, in that order; junction bases with no gene match: 4. Germline V gene data show CDR1 as LGHNA and CDR2 as YNFKEQ. The CDR3 coding sequence is TGTGCCAGCAGCCAAGATGGGACTAGAATCCAAGAGACCCAGTACTTC. This gives the protein CASSQDGTRIQETQYF.

The gene calls are TRBV28 and TRBJ1-2; maybe TRBD1 (5 bases). This CDR3 region has 14 residues. Germline assignment: CDR1 MDHEN and CDR2 SYDVKM. V lost 2 bases to trimming and J lost 7 bases, with 14 bases between them. The CDR3 region is CASSLGQGGGGYTF. In DNA form, the CDR3 reads TGTGCCAGCAGTTTAGGGCAGGGAGGCGGTGGCTACACCTTC.

This clone was detected only once. This chain uses TRBV7-2 with TRBJ2-1; D possibly corresponds to TRBD2 (5 bases). This CDR3 has 13 amino acids. Trimming removed 5 bases at V and 7 bases at J, with 12 bases between. Looked up from germline, CDR1 is SGHTA and CDR2 is FQGNSA. CDR3 in amino acids: CASSLLLENEQFF. The DNA of the CDR3 is TGTGCCAGCAGCCTATTACTAGAAAATGAGCAGTTCTTC.

The chain links TRBV28 to TRBJ1-4; 7 bases are shared with TRBD1. The V segment lost 11 bases and the J segment 4 bases; nucleotides outside the gene matches: 7. Germline V gene lookup returns CDR1 MDHEN and CDR2 SYDVKM. The CDR3 sequence is 13 residues long. The CDR3 spells CAAGGQGNEKLFF. The DNA for the CDR3 is TGTGCCGCAGGGGGGCAGGGTAATGAAAAACTGTTTTTT.

This chain links TRBV28 with TRBJ1-3; D is unresolved. Germline loops: CDR1 MDHEN, CDR2 SYDVKM. V was shortened by 6 bases and J by 0 bases, with 12 bases between the two germline ends. CDR3 size: 15 residues. The CDR3 sequence is CASSPGPYSGNTIYF. The CDR3 DNA reads as TGTGCCAGCAGCCCGGGTCCTTACTCTGGAAACACCATATATTTT.

The genes are TRBV28 and TRBJ1-2; the D is unclear. The germline V and J ends were trimmed by 6 bases and 4 bases, with 12 bases remaining between them. The CDR3 loop spans 13 amino acids. Germline lookup yields CDR1 MDHEN and CDR2 SYDVKM. The CDR3 nucleotides read TGTGCCAGCAGGCAAACCTTGGCCTATGGCTACACCTTC. Its protein product is CASRQTLAYGYTF.

This clone has more than one count but fewer than ten. The chain recombines TRBV20-1 with TRBJ2-3; D unresolved. Germline V CDR1 and CDR2: DFQATT, SNEGSKA (reference sequence). V lost 6 bases, J lost 5 bases, and 9 bases lay in between. The CDR3 has 11 amino acids. CDR3: CSAETRDTQYF. The CDR3, as DNA: TGCAGTGCGGAGACCAGAGATACGCAGTATTTT.

CDR3 protein: CASSLNLNRETGELFF. CDR3 bases: TGTGCCAGCAGCCTCAACTTGAACAGGGAAACCGGGGAGCTGTTTTTT. The chain has TRBV14 and TRBJ2-2, with D perhaps matching TRBD1 (6 bases). The CDR3 is 16 residues long. Germline assignment: CDR1 SGHDN and CDR2 FVKESK. V lost 4 bases to trimming and J lost 5 bases, with 17 bases between them.

The chain links TRBV7-2 to TRBJ2-2; 8 nucleotides agree with TRBD1. The CDR3 runs to 15 residues. With 5 bases clipped from V and 3 bases from J, the junction kept 5 bases outside the gene matches. Germline CDR1 is SGHTA and CDR2 is FQGNSA. The CDR3 reads CASSTNRGYTGELFF. CDR3 bases: TGTGCCAGCAGCACGAACAGGGGGTACACCGGGGAGCTGTTTTTT.

The sample holds a few counts of this clone. J is TRBJ1-2 and V is TRBV6-5, with TRBD1 as a possible D gene (6 bases). V was cut by 5 bases and J by 4 bases, with 14 bases left in between. The CDR3 extends over 14 amino acids. The germline gives CDR1 MNHEY, CDR2 SVGAGI. The CDR3 sequence: CASSTSTGIYGYTF. The CDR3 DNA reads TGTGCCAGCAGTACCTCAACAGGGATCTATGGCTACACCTTC.

V usage is TRBV7-2 and J usage is TRBJ1-5; no clear D. The CDR3 contains 14 residues. With 5 bases removed from V and 1 base from J, the gap between germline ends came to 9 bases. The germline CDR1 and CDR2 sequences are SGHTA and FQGNSA. DNA for the CDR3: TGTGCCAGCAGCCCGGGAGGCAGCAATCAGCCCCAGCATTTT. This gives the protein CASSPGGSNQPQHF. Looking up the rest from reference TRBV7-2 and TRBJ1-5 gives the full variable domain: GAGVSQSPSNKVTEKGKDVELRCDPISGHTALYWYRQSLGQGLEFLIYFQGNSAPDKSGLPSDRFSAERTGGSVSTLTIQRTQQEDSAVYLCASSPGGSNQPQHFGDGTRLSIL.

The chain carries TRBV28 and TRBJ1-6; 7 bases fit TRBD1. The germline V gene encodes CDR1 MDHEN and CDR2 SYDVKM. The V and J ends lost 8 bases and 8 bases, in that order; junction bases with no gene match: 3. The CDR3 loop spans 12 amino acids. The CDR3 region is CASGQVDSPLHF. As DNA, the CDR3 is TGTGCCAGCGGACAGGTTGATTCACCCCTCCACTTT. Using reference TRBV28 and TRBJ1-6 for the parts outside the CDR3, the full variable domain is DVKVTQSSRYLVKRTGEKVFLECVQDMDHENMFWYRQDPGLGLRLIYFSYDVKMKEKGDIPEGYSVSREKKERFSLILESASTNQTSMYLCASGQVDSPLHFGNGTRLTVT.

The chain links TRBV2 to TRBJ2-1, with 11 nucleotides matching TRBD2. V lost 10 bases to trimming and J lost 7 bases; unmatched junction nucleotides: 18. The CDR3 runs to 17 residues. CDR1 is SNHLY, CDR2 FYNNEI, per germline. The CDR3 protein is CATRRSTLAGGRNEQFF. CDR3 in DNA: TGTGCCACCCGGAGATCCACCCTAGCGGGAGGTCGGAATGAGCAGTTCTTC.

CDR3 in DNA: TGTGCCAGCAGCGCTTCGTGGACTAGCGGGAGTGGTGAGCAGTTCTTC. This codes for CASSASWTSGSGEQFF. The V and J genes are TRBV25-1 and TRBJ2-1, with TRBD2 identical over 13 bases. Germline-derived CDR1 and CDR2 are MGHDK and SYGVNS. The ends lost 6 bases at V and 9 bases at J; junction bases unmatched: 11. The CDR3 runs to 16 residues.

The genes are TRBV28 and TRBJ2-1; weak D call: TRBD1 (5 bases). Germline loops: CDR1 MDHEN, CDR2 SYDVKM. This CDR3 is built from 16 residues. V was pared by 10 bases and J by 3 bases, with 22 bases between. Written as DNA, the CDR3 is TGTGCCACCCAGGGTCCCGCTCGCTTTTACTACAATGAGCAGTTCTTC. Protein product: CATQGPARFYYNEQFF.

The J gene is TRBJ2-1, the V gene TRBV5-1, with TRBD2 matching 8 bases. V trimming: 0 bases; J trimming: 8 bases; junction bases outside the gene matches: 7. The CDR3 has 15 residues. Looked up from germline, CDR1 is SGHRS and CDR2 is YFSETQ. DNA of the CDR3: TGCGCCAGCAGCTTGGTGGCGGGAGGAGGCCATGAGCAGTTCTTC. As protein: CASSLVAGGGHEQFF. Filled out from reference TRBV5-1 and TRBJ2-1, the complete variable domain reads KAGVTQTPRYLIKTRGQQVTLSCSPISGHRSVSWYQQTPGQGLQFLFEYFSETQRNKGNFPGRFSGRQFSNSRSEMNVSTLELGDSALYLCASSLVAGGGHEQFFGPGTRLTVL.

This rearrangement joins TRBV7-9 to TRBJ1-1; D is undetermined. The V end lost 4 bases, the J end lost 0 bases, and 6 bases lay between the germline ends. Germline CDR1 reads SEHNR; CDR2 reads FQNEAQ (reference sequence). The CDR3 sequence is 13 residues long. CDR3 bases: TGTGCCAGCAGCTCCTCTATGAACACTGAAGCTTTCTTT. Translated: CASSSSMNTEAFF.

The chain carries TRBV5-4 and TRBJ1-2; 7 bases agree with TRBD1. J lost 6 bases, V lost 3 bases, and 5 bases had no gene match. In germline, CDR1 is SGHNT, CDR2 YYREEE (reference sequence). The CDR3 runs 13 residues. CDR3 sequence: CASSSTGSHGYTF. The CDR3 nucleotides are TGTGCCAGCAGCTCGACAGGGAGCCATGGCTACACCTTC.

This clone was found a few times. The chain employs TRBV19 and TRBJ1-2; possibly TRBD1 for D (6 bases). The length of the CDR3 is 11 residues. The V gene lost 9 bases and the J gene lost 6 bases, with 11 bases spanning the gap. Germline V lookup: CDR1 LNHDA, CDR2 SQIVND (reference sequence). CDR3 nucleotide sequence: TGTGCCAGCAGGGGAGGGAATGGCTACACCTTC. It codes for CASRGGNGYTF.

The V call is TRBV9, the J call TRBJ2-1; 7 bases align to TRBD2. CDR3 length: 15 amino acids. V was pared by 3 bases and J by 0 bases, with 3 bases of the junction left unmatched. Germline V gives CDR1 SGDLS, CDR2 YYNGEE. CDR3 amino acids: CASSASGSSYNEQFF. The CDR3 nucleotides are TGTGCCAGCAGCGCTAGCGGCAGCTCCTACAATGAGCAGTTCTTC.

This rearrangement joins TRBV27 to TRBJ1-1; D uncertain. Per the germline V gene, CDR1 is MNHEY and CDR2 is SMNVEV (reference sequence). CDR3 size: 17 residues. The V end was cut by 2 bases, the J end by 5 bases, with 21 bases between. The CDR3 sequence: CASSLVGAGGPVTEAFF. DNA for the CDR3: TGTGCCAGCAGTTTAGTCGGCGCGGGAGGTCCGGTAACTGAAGCTTTCTTT.

The CDR3 reads CATTLLSGGAENIQYF. The CDR3 DNA reads as TGTGCCACCACTCTGCTTAGCGGGGGGGCCGAAAACATTCAGTACTTC. This sequence joins TRBV2 and TRBJ2-4; the match to TRBD2 covers 11 bases. This CDR3 is built from 16 residues. CDR1 is SNHLY, CDR2 FYNNEI, per germline. The V and J ends lost 10 bases and 5 bases, in that order; junction bases with no gene match: 13.